This is a list of T cell receptor beta chains from one sample in a study of shared clonotypes between healthy human individuals. Sequenced by immunoSEQ multiplex PCR; TCRdb stores in-frame clones only, minus some. The data show fewer than 700,000 clones, 95% seen once. Sequencing used naive CD8+ T cells sorted from blood. The receptors were gathered from a woman aged 25 to 39 in good health. Both conserved end residues are part of each CDR3. Size tells how often a clone was seen (once, few, many) or the class of an expanded clone, and some rows leave it out.

j_call | clone_size | v_call | cdr3_aa
. | . | TRBV27 | CASSLKGLADPSYYEQYF
TRBJ1-4 | . | TRBV4-2 | CASSQNPLHGENEKLFF
TRBJ2-1 | . | TRBV7-9 | CASSFQGVSYNEQFF
TRBJ1-1 | . | TRBV4-1 | CASSPGQGNIEETEAFF
TRBJ2-3 | . | TRBV25-1 | CASSEWAGGDTQYF
TRBJ2-7 | . | TRBV11-2 | CASSPPSLEQYF
TRBJ2-5 | . | TRBV19 | CASSLSGQGAETQYF
. | . | TRBV27 | CASSFSQHYEQYF
TRBJ2-5 | once | TRBV28 | CASSYIAGGLETQYF
TRBJ2-1 | . | TRBV5-1 | CASSFQGQGREQFF
TRBJ1-4 | . | TRBV15 | CATSSRGINEKLFF
TRBJ1-2 | . | TRBV7-9 | CASSSNTDKNNYGYTF
TRBJ2-7 | few | TRBV10-1 | CASSESGGDEQYF
TRBJ2-1 | once | TRBV2 | CASSEETSGRYEQFF
TRBJ2-1 | once | TRBV19 | CASLKRENIPRDEQFF
TRBJ2-6 | . | TRBV28 | CASRGGGANVLTF